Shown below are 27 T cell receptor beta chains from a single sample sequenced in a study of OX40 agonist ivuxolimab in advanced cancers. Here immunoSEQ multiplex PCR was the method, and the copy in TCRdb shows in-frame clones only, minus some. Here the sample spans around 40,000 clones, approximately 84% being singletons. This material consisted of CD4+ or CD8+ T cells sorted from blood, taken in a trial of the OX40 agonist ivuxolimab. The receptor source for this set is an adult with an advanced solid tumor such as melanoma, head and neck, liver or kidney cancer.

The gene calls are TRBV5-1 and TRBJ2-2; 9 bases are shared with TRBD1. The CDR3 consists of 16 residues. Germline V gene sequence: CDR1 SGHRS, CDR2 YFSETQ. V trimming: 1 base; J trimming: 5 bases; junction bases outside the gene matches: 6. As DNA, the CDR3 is TGCGCCAGCAGCTTGAAGTGGACAGGGGAAACCGGGGAGCTGTTTTTT. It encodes CASSLKWTGETGELFF.

Here the CDR3 reads CASSPGQGNTEAFF. Here the CDR3 DNA reads TGTGCCAGCAGTCCAGGACAGGGGAACACTGAAGCTTTCTTT. The chain links TRBV27 to TRBJ1-1; TRBD1 aligns across 8 bases. The CDR3 is made up of 14 amino acids. Germline CDR1 is MNHEY and CDR2 is SMNVEV (reference sequence). The ends lost 5 bases at V and 1 base at J; junction bases unmatched: 3.

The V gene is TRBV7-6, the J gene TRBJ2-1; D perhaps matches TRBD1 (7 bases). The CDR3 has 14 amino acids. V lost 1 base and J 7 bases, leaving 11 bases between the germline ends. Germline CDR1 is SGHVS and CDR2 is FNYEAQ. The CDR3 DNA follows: TGTGCCAGCAGCTTAGAGTCAGGGGGGAATGAGCAGTTCTTC. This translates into CASSLESGGNEQFF.

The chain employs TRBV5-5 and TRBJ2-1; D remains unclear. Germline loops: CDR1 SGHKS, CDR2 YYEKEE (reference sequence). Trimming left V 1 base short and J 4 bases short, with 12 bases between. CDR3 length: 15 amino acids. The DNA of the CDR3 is TGTGCCAGCAGCTTGCGGCTGAAGACTTACAATGAGCAGTTCTTC. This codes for CASSLRLKTYNEQFF.

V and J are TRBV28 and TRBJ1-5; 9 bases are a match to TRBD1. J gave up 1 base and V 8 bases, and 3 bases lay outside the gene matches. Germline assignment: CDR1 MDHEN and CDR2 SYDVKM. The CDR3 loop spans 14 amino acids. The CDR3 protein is CASDRGMSNQPQHF. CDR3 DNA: TGTGCCAGCGACAGGGGGATGAGCAATCAGCCCCAGCATTTT.

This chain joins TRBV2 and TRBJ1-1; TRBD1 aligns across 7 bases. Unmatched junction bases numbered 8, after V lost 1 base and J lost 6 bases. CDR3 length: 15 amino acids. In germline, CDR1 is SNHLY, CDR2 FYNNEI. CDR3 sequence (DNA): TGTGCCAGCAGTGAAGAGGGGGCGGTAATATCTGAAGCTTTCTTT. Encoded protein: CASSEEGAVISEAFF.

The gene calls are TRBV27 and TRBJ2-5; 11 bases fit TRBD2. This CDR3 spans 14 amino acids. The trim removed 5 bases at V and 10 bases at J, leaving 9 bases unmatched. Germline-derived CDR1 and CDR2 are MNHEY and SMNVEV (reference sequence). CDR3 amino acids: CASSPGTSGRDQYF. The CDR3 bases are TGTGCCAGCAGTCCCGGGACTAGCGGCCGAGACCAGTACTTC.

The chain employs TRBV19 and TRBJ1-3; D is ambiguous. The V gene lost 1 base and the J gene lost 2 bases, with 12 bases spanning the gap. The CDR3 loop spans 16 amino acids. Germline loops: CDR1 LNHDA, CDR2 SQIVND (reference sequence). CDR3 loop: CASSIVGSWTGNTIYF. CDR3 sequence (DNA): TGTGCCAGTAGTATAGTCGGCTCCTGGACTGGAAACACCATATATTTT.

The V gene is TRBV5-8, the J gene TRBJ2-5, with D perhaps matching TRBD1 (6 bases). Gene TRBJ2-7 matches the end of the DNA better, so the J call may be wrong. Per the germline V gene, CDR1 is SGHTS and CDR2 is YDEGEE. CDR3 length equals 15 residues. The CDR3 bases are TGTGCCAGCAGCGAACGGGACATTCTAACCTACGAGCAGTACTTC. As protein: CASSERDILTYEQYF.

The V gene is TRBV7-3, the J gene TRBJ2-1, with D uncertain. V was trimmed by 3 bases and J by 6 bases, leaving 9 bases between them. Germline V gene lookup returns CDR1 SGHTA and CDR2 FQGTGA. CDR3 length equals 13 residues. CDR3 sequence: CASSFYPGNEQFF. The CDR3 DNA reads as TGTGCCAGCAGCTTTTACCCGGGCAATGAGCAGTTCTTC.

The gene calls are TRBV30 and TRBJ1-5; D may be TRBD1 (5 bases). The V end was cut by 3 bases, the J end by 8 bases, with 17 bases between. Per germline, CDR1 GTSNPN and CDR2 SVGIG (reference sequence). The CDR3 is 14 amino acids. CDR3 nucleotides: TGTGCCTGGAGCGGGGGGAATGGAGGGGAGCCCCAGCATTTT. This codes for CAWSGGNGGEPQHF.

Here the CDR3 reads CASSLGVSGPIYEQYF. CDR3 in DNA: TGTGCCAGCAGCTTAGGCGTCTCGGGACCAATCTACGAGCAGTACTTC. The V gene is TRBV11-2, the J gene TRBJ2-7; the D call may be TRBD1 or TRBD2 (5 bases each). Germline V gene data show CDR1 as SGHAT and CDR2 as FQNNGV. V shed 1 base and J shed 3 bases, with 16 bases lying between them. CDR3 length equals 16 residues.

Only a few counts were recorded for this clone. The DNA for the CDR3 is TGCAGTGCTAGGAAGGGCCCTGAAGCTTTCTTT. Translated, it gives CSARKGPEAFF. The chain carries TRBV20-1 and TRBJ1-1; D ambiguous. Trimming shortened V by 3 bases and J by 6 bases, and 8 bases separated the two germline ends. Germline loops: CDR1 DFQATT, CDR2 SNEGSKA (reference sequence). The CDR3 is 11 amino acids.

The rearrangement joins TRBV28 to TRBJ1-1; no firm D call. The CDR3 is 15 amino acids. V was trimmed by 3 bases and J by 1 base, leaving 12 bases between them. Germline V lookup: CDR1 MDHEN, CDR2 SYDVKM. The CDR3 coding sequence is TGTGCCAGCAGTTTGTGGTCGAACAGGAACACTGAAGCTTTCTTT. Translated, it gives CASSLWSNRNTEAFF.

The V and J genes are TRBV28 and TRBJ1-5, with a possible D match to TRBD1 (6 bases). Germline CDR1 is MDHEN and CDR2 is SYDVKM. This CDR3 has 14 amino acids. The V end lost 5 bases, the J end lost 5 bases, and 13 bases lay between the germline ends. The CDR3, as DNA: TGTGCCAGCAGTATTAGGGGGTATTATCAGCCCCAGCATTTT. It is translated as CASSIRGYYQPQHF.

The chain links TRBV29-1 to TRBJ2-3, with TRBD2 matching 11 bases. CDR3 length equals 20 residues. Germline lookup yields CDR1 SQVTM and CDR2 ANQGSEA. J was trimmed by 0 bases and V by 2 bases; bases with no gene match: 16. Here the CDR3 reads CSVETKTSGKPFTSTDTQYF. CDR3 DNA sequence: TGCAGCGTTGAAACTAAGACTAGCGGGAAACCCTTTACTAGCACAGATACGCAGTATTTT.

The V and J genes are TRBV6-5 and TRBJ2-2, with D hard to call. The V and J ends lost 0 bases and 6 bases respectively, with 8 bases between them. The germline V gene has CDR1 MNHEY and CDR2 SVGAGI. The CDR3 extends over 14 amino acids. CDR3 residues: CASSYSSSPGELFF. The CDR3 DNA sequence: TGTGCCAGCAGTTACTCGAGTAGCCCCGGGGAGCTGTTTTTT.

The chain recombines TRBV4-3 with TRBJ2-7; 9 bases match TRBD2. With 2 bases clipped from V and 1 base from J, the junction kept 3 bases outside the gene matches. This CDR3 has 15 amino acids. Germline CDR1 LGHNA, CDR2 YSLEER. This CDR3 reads CASSQLAGLSYEQYF. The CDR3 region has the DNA TGCGCCAGCAGCCAACTAGCGGGATTATCCTACGAGCAGTACTTC.

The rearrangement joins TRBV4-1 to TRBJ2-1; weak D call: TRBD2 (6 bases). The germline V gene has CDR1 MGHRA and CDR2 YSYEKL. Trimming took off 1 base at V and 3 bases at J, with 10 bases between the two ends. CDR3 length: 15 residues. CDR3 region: CASSQGTNNYNEQFF. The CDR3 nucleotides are TGCGCCAGCAGCCAAGGGACTAACAACTACAATGAGCAGTTCTTC.

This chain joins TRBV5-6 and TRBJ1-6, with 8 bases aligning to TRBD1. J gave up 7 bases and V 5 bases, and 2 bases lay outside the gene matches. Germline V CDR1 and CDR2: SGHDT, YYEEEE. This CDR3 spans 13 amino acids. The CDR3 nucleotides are TGTGCCAGCAGTTGGACAGGGAATTCACCCCTCCACTTT. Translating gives CASSWTGNSPLHF.

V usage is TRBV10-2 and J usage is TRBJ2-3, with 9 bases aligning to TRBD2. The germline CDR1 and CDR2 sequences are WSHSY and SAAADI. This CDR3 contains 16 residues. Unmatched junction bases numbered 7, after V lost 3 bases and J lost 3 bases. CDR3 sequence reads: CASSDSAGGHTDTQYF. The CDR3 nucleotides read TGCGCCAGCAGTGATAGCGCGGGGGGGCATACAGATACGCAGTATTTT.

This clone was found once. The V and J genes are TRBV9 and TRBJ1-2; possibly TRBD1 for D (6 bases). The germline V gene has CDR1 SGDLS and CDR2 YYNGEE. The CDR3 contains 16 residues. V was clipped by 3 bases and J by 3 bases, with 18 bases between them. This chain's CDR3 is CASSANQPGVDYGYTF. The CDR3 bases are TGTGCCAGCAGCGCCAATCAGCCAGGGGTGGACTATGGCTACACCTTC.

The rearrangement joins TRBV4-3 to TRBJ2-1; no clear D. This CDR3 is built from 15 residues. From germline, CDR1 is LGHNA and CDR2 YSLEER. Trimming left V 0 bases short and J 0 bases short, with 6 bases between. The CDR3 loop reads CASSQESSSYNEQFF. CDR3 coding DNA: TGCGCCAGCAGCCAAGAGTCAAGCTCCTACAATGAGCAGTTCTTC.

CDR3 protein: CASSFPPTGGDYGYTF. As DNA, the CDR3 is TGTGCCAGCAGCTTTCCCCCGACAGGGGGAGACTATGGCTACACCTTC. V gene TRBV11-2 combines with J gene TRBJ1-2; TRBD1 aligns across 9 bases. CDR3 length: 16 amino acids. Per the germline V gene, CDR1 is SGHAT and CDR2 is FQNNGV. V lost 3 bases to trimming and J lost 3 bases; unmatched junction nucleotides: 8.

The CDR3 sequence: CASKSDGTSYEQYV. DNA of the CDR3: TGTGCCAGCAAGTCCGACGGAACCTCCTACGAGCAGTACGTC. J is TRBJ2-7 and V is TRBV6-1; D is unclear. V shed 7 bases and J shed 0 bases, with 13 bases lying between them. The V gene's germline CDR1 is MNHNS and CDR2 SASEGT. The CDR3 covers 14 residues.

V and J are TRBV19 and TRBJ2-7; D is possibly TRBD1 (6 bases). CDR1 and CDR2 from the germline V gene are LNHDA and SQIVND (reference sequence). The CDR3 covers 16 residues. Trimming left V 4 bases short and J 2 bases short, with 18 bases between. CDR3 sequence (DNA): TGTGCCAGTAGTACCCACAGGGAGAGGAGTCCCTACGAGCAGTACTTC. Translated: CASSTHRERSPYEQYF. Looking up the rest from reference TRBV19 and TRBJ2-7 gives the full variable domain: DGGITQSPKYLFRKEGQNVTLSCEQNLNHDAMYWYRQDPGQGLRLIYYSQIVNDFQKGDIAEGYSVSREKKESFPLTVTSAQKNPTAFYLCASSTHRERSPYEQYFGPGTRLTVT.

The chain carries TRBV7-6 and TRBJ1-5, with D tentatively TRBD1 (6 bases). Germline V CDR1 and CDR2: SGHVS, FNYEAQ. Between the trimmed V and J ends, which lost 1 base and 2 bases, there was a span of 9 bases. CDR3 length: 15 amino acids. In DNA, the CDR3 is TGTGCCAGCAGCTTAGTGGGGGGCGGCAATCAGCCCCAGCATTTT. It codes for CASSLVGGGNQPQHF.